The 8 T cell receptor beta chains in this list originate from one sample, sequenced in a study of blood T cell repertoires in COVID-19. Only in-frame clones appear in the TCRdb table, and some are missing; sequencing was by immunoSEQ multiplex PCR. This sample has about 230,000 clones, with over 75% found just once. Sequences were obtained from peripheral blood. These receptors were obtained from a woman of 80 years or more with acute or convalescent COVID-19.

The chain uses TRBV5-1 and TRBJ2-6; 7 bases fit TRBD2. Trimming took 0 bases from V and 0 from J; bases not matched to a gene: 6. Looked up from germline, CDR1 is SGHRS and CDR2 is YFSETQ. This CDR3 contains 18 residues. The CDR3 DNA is TGCGCCAGCAGCTTGGAAGGCACGGGAGGCTCTGGGGCCAACGTCCTGACTTTC. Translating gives CASSLEGTGGSGANVLTF.

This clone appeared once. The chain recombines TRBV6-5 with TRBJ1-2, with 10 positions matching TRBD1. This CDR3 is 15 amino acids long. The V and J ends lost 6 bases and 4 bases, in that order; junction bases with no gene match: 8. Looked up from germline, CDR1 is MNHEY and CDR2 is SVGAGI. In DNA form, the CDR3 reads TGTGCCAGCAGGCCGACAGGGGGCGCGAGCTATGGCTACACCTTC. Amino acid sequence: CASRPTGGASYGYTF.

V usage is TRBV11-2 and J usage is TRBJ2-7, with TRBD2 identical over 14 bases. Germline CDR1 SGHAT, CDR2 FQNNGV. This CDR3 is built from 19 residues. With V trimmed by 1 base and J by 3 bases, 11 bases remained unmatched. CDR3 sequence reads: CASSLVRDRLAGGYYEQYF. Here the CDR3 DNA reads TGTGCCAGCAGCTTAGTAAGGGACCGACTAGCGGGAGGGTACTACGAGCAGTACTTC.

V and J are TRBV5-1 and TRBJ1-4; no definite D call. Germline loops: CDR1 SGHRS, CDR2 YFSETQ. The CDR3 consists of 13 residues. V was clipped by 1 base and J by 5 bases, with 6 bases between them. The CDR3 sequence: CASSLSLNEKLFF. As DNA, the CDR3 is TGCGCCAGCAGCTTGAGCCTAAATGAAAAACTGTTTTTT.

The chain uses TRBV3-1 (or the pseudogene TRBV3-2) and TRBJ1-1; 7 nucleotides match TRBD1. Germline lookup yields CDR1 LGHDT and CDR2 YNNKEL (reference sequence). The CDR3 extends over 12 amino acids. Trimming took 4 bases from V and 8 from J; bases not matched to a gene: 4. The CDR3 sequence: CASSLGDREAFF. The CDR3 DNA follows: TGTGCCAGCAGCCTAGGGGACAGAGAAGCTTTCTTT.

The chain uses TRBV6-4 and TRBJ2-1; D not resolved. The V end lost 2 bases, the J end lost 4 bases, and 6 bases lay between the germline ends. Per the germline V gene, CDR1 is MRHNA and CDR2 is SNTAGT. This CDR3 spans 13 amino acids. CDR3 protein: CASSDPRYNEQFF. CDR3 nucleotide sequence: TGTGCCAGCAGTGACCCGAGGTACAATGAGCAGTTCTTC.

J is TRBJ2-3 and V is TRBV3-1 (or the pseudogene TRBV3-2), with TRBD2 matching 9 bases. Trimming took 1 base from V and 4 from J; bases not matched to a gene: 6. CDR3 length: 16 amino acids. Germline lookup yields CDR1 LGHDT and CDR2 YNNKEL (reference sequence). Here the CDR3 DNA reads TGTGCCAGCAGCCAAGTGAGCGGGGGGAGGGCAGATACGCAGTATTTT. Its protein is CASSQVSGGRADTQYF.

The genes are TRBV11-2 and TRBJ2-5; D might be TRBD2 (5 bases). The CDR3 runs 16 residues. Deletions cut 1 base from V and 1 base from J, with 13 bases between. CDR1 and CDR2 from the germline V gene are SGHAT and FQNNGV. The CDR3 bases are TGTGCCAGCAGCTTAGGGTACGGGAACACCCAAGAGACCCAGTACTTC. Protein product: CASSLGYGNTQETQYF.